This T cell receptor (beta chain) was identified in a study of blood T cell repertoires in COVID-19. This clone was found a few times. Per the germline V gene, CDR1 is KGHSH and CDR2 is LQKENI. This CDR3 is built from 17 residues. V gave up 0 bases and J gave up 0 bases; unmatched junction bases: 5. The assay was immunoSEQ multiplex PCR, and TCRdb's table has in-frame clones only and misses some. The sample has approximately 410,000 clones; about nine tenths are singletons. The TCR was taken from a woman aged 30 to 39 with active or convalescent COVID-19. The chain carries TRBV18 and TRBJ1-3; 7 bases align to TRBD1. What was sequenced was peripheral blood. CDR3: CASSPPFAGGSGNTIYF. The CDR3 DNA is TGTGCCAGCTCACCACCGTTTGCAGGGGGCTCTGGAAACACCATATATTTT.